This T cell receptor (beta chain) is from a study of blood T cell repertoires in COVID-19 (dated by TCRdb to about 2020). A note on the overall study: Collaborator samples came from the United States, Italy and Spain and covered acute and convalescent phases of COVID-19. The prospective study material was composed of cDNA or gDNA derived from T cells, B-cell-depleted T cells, or PBMCs. Deeply sampled blood TCRbeta repertoires from subjects exposed to, actively infected with, or recovered from COVID-19 were included in the dataset. The repertoires were released in a freely available public database intended as a resource for research on the immune response to SARS-CoV-2. The samples were drawn from the first 160 participants of the ongoing ImmuneRACE study and from about 1,200 subjects provided by 6 global collaborators. Sample metadata almost always included a de-identified subject ID, COVID-19 status, age in years and sex. Where HLA class I and class II types were available, the types were taken from metadata supplied by the sample provider, not from assay-based typing. Beyond this particular receptor, the publication reports: How much clinical and demographic metadata was included differed by source and by participant, and the metadata was provided uncurated.

Whole blood was collected in K2EDTA tubes by collaborating institutions according to the institutions' own protocols. Collaborator samples were shipped for TCRbeta analysis as frozen whole blood, isolated PBMCs, or DNA extracted from either sample type. The immunoSEQ Assay, a bias-controlled multiplex PCR, was used to amplify TCRbeta CDR3 regions from genomic DNA. The published analysis was carried out like this. The number of nucleated cells in each sample was estimated by amplification of reference gene primers within the assay. To quantify the absolute abundance of each unique TCRbeta CDR3 rearrangement, sequence reads were collapsed and filtered. For each sample, productive Simpson clonality was calculated by taking the square root of Simpson's diversity index across productive rearrangements. TCRdb stores this immuneACCESS table with in-frame sequences only. Part of the clones is absent; in the studies checked, under half of the shortfall reflects unresolved V genes, and no reason is known for the rest. V and J calls and clone size are copied from that table; D and trimming were computed from the DNA. The sample yields under 45,000 clones; about 85% were counted once. Of the sample, around 4.7% is held by the ten largest clones.

A word on this clone: It lacks a known antigen. There are no base qualities to consult, and no much larger clone falls within one base.

The CDR3 numbers 15 residues from cysteine through phenylalanine. The retained sequence is limited to the CDR3, 45 bases, with the frame set at the first base. The germline V gene encodes CDR1 LNHDA and CDR2 SQIVND (reference sequence). V is clipped by 6 bases and J by 7 bases, and the sequence between their germline boundaries is 16 bases long. The sequencing input was peripheral blood. The rearrangement combines TRBV19 with TRBJ1-6; the D gene is perhaps TRBD1, from 5 matching bases. This TCR derives from a man between 60 and 70 years old with acute or convalescent COVID-19. The sequenced DNA is TGTGCCAGTAGCGAATTCAGGGTCAACAATTCACCCCTCCACTTT. The translation is CASSEFRVNNSPLHF.